This is a list of T cell receptor beta chains from one sample in a study of blood T cells in healthy people across ages. TCRdb fed the 5' RACE reads into MiXCR, producing one record per CDR3 protein. In the table there are about 620,000 distinct CDR3 sequences, around 21% of which are singletons. What was sequenced was blood. The receptors were sampled from a man aged 70-80 years in good health. Both conserved end residues are trimmed from each CDR3. Clone size is not always given. Where it is, it says once, few, many or a class for expanded clones.

>TRBV30|NA|TRBJ2-3
AWSATGGTDTQY
>TRBV27|few|TRBJ2-2
ASSFSGPSVSGGELF
>TRBV18|NA|NA
ASSPLGASGERDEQF
>TRBV20-1|NA|TRBJ2-5
SARSVRETQY
>TRBV5-1|few|TRBJ2-7
ASSLGQLYYEQY
>TRBV5-1|few|NA
ASSLGGGPSAHNEQF
>TRBV7-7|few|TRBJ2-7
ASSLAGRISDYEQY
>TRBV20-1|few|TRBJ2-7
SATGLAGRTYEQY
>TRBV6-5|few|NA
ASSYRGQGAYEQY
>TRBV20-1|NA|TRBJ2-7
SASKQGYGQY
>TRBV3-1|many|TRBJ2-5
ASSQGGQETQY
>TRBV10-3|NA|TRBJ1-6
AISDLDRANNSPLH
>TRBV4-1|NA|TRBJ2-3
ASSPRQGLDTQY
>TRBV6-5|few|TRBJ2-1
ASSYSYGSTYDEQF
>TRBV10-2|NA|TRBJ1-1
ASSESGLFTEAF
>TRBV27|many|TRBJ2-1
ASSSHTLAGDNYNEQF
>TRBV10-1|NA|NA
ASRLAGLNNEQF
>TRBV20-1|NA|TRBJ2-7
SASDGGDEQY
>TRBV5-1|NA|TRBJ2-1
ASSLAGGLGNEQF
>TRBV3-1|NA|NA
ASSHTSDYEQY
>TRBV13|NA|TRBJ2-5
AGSLDGREETQY
>TRBV20-1|few|TRBJ1-1
SARVGGSNTEAF
>TRBV20-1|many|TRBJ1-1
SAAQQSMNTEAF
>TRBV29-1|NA|TRBJ2-3
SVWTSSTDTQY
>TRBV5-1|few|TRBJ2-2
ASSYTPGSGTGELF
>TRBV6-4|few|TRBJ2-3
ASSDSPLAGGPRSDTQY
>TRBV7-2|NA|TRBJ1-2
ASSSENSYT
>TRBV6-5|NA|TRBJ2-4
ASSYSGGAKNIQY
>TRBV25-1|few|TRBJ2-7
ASSELGGRGYEQY
>TRBV10-2|few|TRBJ2-7
ASKESYEQY
>TRBV6-1|many|TRBJ2-5
ASSEQASGKETQY
>TRBV6-2/TRBV6-3|NA|NA
ASSYRGLEQF
>TRBV20-1|few|TRBJ2-7
SATQSDPYEQH
>TRBV6-5|NA|TRBJ2-1
ASSYLGRGDLGNEQF